Detailed here is one T cell receptor (beta chain). Its antigen is undetermined. The data are from a study of T cell responses to AZD1222 COVID-19 vaccine. Study-level findings and limits: It was only a handful of AZD1222 recipients who were seropositive at baseline. Spike-wide coverage was observed for vaccine-associated CD4 TCRs, with dominant responses at 160-218 and 743-854. Repertoire sampling was restricted to post-peak T cell response timepoints.

The repertoire was sequenced with immunoSEQ multiplex PCR; TCRdb's copy has only in-frame clones and lacks some. The sample contains some 170,000 clones, under 95% of which appear only once. Combined were second doses at about 4 or about 12 weeks. The CDR3 has 15 amino acids. V was pared by 0 bases and J by 0 bases, with 9 bases between. Germline V lookup: CDR1 MNHEY, CDR2 SMNVEV (reference sequence). This specimen was peripheral blood, taken 28 days after the second AZD1222 dose. The TCR sequence derives from an adult who received the AZD1222 COVID-19 vaccine. The rearrangement links TRBV27 to TRBJ2-7; the D is unclear. CDR3 protein: CASSLSEISSYEQYF. The CDR3 DNA reads TGTGCCAGCAGTTTATCGGAAATTTCCTCCTACGAGCAGTACTTC.